This T cell receptor beta chain emerged from a study of Ad26.COV2.S vaccination and SARS-CoV-2 variants. This clone was seen just once. Antigen unknown. The identical CDR3 is also encoded by other nucleotide sequences in the sample. Repertoires were generated with immunoSEQ multiplex PCR, while TCRdb's copy carries only in-frame clones and drops some. The data contain about 410,000 clones, roughly 90% of them singletons. Treatment noted: some 20 received Ad26.COV2.S at low or high dose, single or two shots; five or six received placebo; per-sample allocation not given. After the first vaccine or placebo injection, samples were drawn on day 63. An 18-55-year-old adult in Boston served as donor. Findings and caveats of the study: Similar non-spike TCR breadth was seen in vaccine and placebo recipients.

V shed 8 bases and J 0 bases; nucleotides not matched to a gene: 2. There are 13 residues in the CDR3. Germline V gene data show CDR1 as LNHDA and CDR2 as SQIVND (reference sequence). The chain links TRBV19 to TRBJ1-1, with TRBD1 matching 8 bases. This TCR came from a person between 18 and 60 years old who received the Ad26.COV2.S COVID-19 vaccine or a placebo. The sequencing here drew on peripheral blood, taken in a trial of Ad26.COV2.S vaccine versus placebo. The CDR3 loop reads CASRTGLNTEAFF. DNA for the CDR3: TGTGCCAGTCGGACAGGGCTGAACACTGAAGCTTTCTTT.